A selection of T cell receptor beta chains follows, all from one sample in a study of T-cell reconstitution after alpha-beta-depleted transplantation in children. TCRdb re-called the PCR reads with MiXCR, one entry per CDR3 protein. The sample lists about 58,000 distinct CDR3 sequences; 44% were seen once. The sequences come from PBMCs, mostly from graft donor cells, collected 360 days after TCRalphabeta/CD19-depleted stem cell transplant. The receptor set was obtained from a male patient aged 10 to 17 who had a stem cell transplant for acute lymphoblastic leukemia, so the T cells may come from the graft donor. Each CDR3 is given with its conserved first and last residue. Each record gives: clone size, V gene, J gene, D gene, CDR3 protein, CDR3 DNA. The D gene is left open where the match is weak. Clone size is shown for a subset of rows, as once, few, many or a class of expanded clone.

>few|TRBV21-1|TRBJ2-2|NA
CASSKEGAGELFF
TGTGCCAGCAGCAAAGAGGGGGCCGGGGAGCTGTTTTTT
>few|TRBV12-3/TRBV12-4|TRBJ2-1|NA
CASRKAGNEQFF
TGTGCCAGCAGGAAAGCGGGCAATGAGCAGTTCTTC
>NA|TRBV20-1|TRBJ1-5|TRBD1
CSVRKTGTGGDQPQHF
TGCAGTGTGAGGAAGACCGGGACAGGGGGCGATCAGCCCCAGCATTTT
>NA|TRBV7-6|TRBJ2-7|NA
CASSPNTITYEQYF
TGTGCCAGCAGCCCAAATACTATTACCTACGAGCAGTACTTC
>few|TRBV4-3|TRBJ2-1|NA
CASSLKSGPSSYNEQFF
TGCGCCAGCAGCTTAAAGTCTGGTCCGAGCTCCTACAATGAGCAGTTCTTC
>few|TRBV21-1|TRBJ1-5|NA
CASSLRGVYSNQPQHF
TGTGCCAGCAGCCTCCGGGGAGTGTATAGCAATCAGCCCCAGCATTTT
>NA|TRBV20-1|TRBJ2-1|NA
CSAGRNEQFF
TGCAGTGCGGGACGGAATGAGCAGTTCTTC
>once|TRBV25-1|TRBJ2-1|NA
CASIPTFGNEQFF
TGTGCCAGCATCCCTACCTTCGGTAATGAGCAGTTCTTC
>NA|TRBV20-1|TRBJ2-1|TRBD2
CSARSSGGYAYNEQFF
TGCAGTGCTAGAAGTAGCGGGGGTTACGCCTACAATGAGCAGTTCTTC
>few|TRBV28|TRBJ1-6|NA
CASSFPRGAPTDSPLHF
TGTGCCAGCAGTTTCCCCCGGGGGGCTCCTACGGATTCACCCCTCCACTTT
>few|TRBV27|TRBJ2-1|TRBD2
CASSFQRENKWQFF
TGTGCCAGCAGTTTCCAGCGGGAGAACAAATGGCAGTTCTTC
>NA|TRBV5-1|TRBJ1-4|NA
CASSLAGRADNEKLFF
TGCGCCAGCAGCTTGGCCGGTAGGGCCGATAATGAAAAACTGTTTTTT
>NA|TRBV11-1|TRBJ1-1|NA
CASSLNPGDTEAFF
TGTGCCAGCAGCTTAAATCCCGGGGACACTGAAGCTTTCTTT
>NA|TRBV3-1|TRBJ2-7|TRBD2
CASSPYLAGYEQYF
TGTGCCAGCAGTCCGTACCTAGCGGGGTACGAGCAGTACTTC
>NA|TRBV20-1|TRBJ2-1|TRBD2
CSAEREGSYNEQFF
TGCAGTGCTGAGCGGGAGGGCTCCTACAATGAGCAGTTCTTC
>NA|TRBV29-1|TRBJ2-7|TRBD1
CSVGDRGREQYF
TGCAGCGTTGGGGACAGGGGAAGAGAGCAGTACTTC
>NA|TRBV18|TRBJ2-1|NA
CASSPESSYNEQFF
TGTGCCAGCTCACCGGAGTCGAGCTACAATGAGCAGTTCTTC
>NA|TRBV6-1|TRBJ2-1|NA
CASSPSGWDSSEQFF
TGTGCCAGCAGTCCTAGCGGGTGGGACAGTAGTGAGCAGTTCTTC
>NA|TRBV6-1|TRBJ1-1|NA
CASSVQGEDNTEAFF
TGTGCCAGCAGTGTACAGGGAGAAGACAACACTGAAGCTTTCTTT
>once|TRBV10-3|TRBJ2-7|TRBD2
CAISESGASGGFYEQYF
TGTGCCATCAGTGAGTCGGGCGCTAGCGGGGGGTTTTACGAGCAGTACTTC
>NA|TRBV4-3|TRBJ2-2|TRBD1
CASSLTGGRNTGELFF
TGCGCCAGCAGCCTCACAGGGGGCCGAAACACCGGGGAGCTGTTTTTT
>NA|TRBV18|TRBJ1-1|NA
CASSRYGETLEAFF
TGTGCCAGCTCACGCTACGGGGAAACGCTTGAAGCTTTCTTT
>few|TRBV5-1|TRBJ2-2|TRBD2
CASSLSGRDGELFF
TGCGCCAGCAGCCTTAGCGGGAGAGACGGGGAGCTGTTTTTT
>NA|TRBV12-3/TRBV12-4|TRBJ2-1|NA
CASSSQRRFEQFF
TGTGCCAGCAGCTCCCAACGGCGCTTTGAGCAGTTCTTC
>NA|TRBV15|TRBJ2-5|NA
CATSRDRREEEETQYF
TGTGCCACCAGCAGAGATCGCAGGGAAGAAGAAGAGACCCAGTACTTC
>NA|TRBV12-3/TRBV12-4|TRBJ2-1|TRBD2
CASRRLAGDDEQFF
TGTGCCAGCAGAAGACTAGCGGGAGACGATGAGCAGTTCTTC
>NA|TRBV5-1|TRBJ1-6|TRBD1
CASSLDRGRINSPLHF
TGCGCCAGCAGCTTGGACAGGGGGCGAATTAATTCACCCCTCCACTTT
>NA|TRBV20-1|TRBJ1-2|TRBD1
CSASPFKTGPGYTF
TGCAGTGCTAGCCCCTTTAAGACAGGGCCTGGCTACACCTTC
>few|TRBV7-6|TRBJ1-5|NA
CASSLVNQPQHF
TGTGCCAGCAGCTTGGTAAATCAGCCCCAGCATTTT
>NA|TRBV5-1|TRBJ1-5|NA
CASSFEPNQPQHF
TGCGCCAGCAGCTTCGAGCCCAATCAGCCCCAGCATTTT
>NA|TRBV29-1|TRBJ2-7|NA
CSVFHGYEQYF
TGCAGCGTTTTTCACGGCTACGAGCAGTACTTC
>NA|TRBV6-5|TRBJ2-1|NA
CASSYQPGPSFNEQFF
TGTGCCAGCAGCTATCAGCCGGGGCCCTCTTTCAATGAGCAGTTCTTC
>few|TRBV11-2|TRBJ1-1|NA
CASSSIMSGKKAFF
TGTGCCAGCAGCTCCATTATGTCGGGTAAGAAGGCTTTCTTT
>NA|TRBV12-3/TRBV12-4|TRBJ2-7|NA
CASSFQGLGHYEQYF
TGTGCCAGCAGTTTCCAGGGTTTGGGGCACTACGAGCAGTACTTC
>NA|TRBV6-1|TRBJ2-1|NA
CASSRDASSYNEQFF
TGTGCCAGCAGCCGGGACGCCAGCTCCTACAATGAGCAGTTCTTC
>once|TRBV27|TRBJ2-7|NA
CASSSGTSYEQYF
TGTGCCAGCAGTTCCGGGACCTCCTACGAGCAGTACTTC
>few|TRBV12-3/TRBV12-4|TRBJ2-1|TRBD2
CASSSPSSGRAIYNEQFF
TGTGCCAGCAGTTCTCCTTCTAGCGGGAGGGCTATATACAATGAGCAGTTCTTC
>NA|TRBV13|TRBJ2-2|NA
CASSSGPTATGELFF
TGTGCCAGCAGCTCCGGCCCAACGGCAACCGGGGAGCTGTTTTTT
>NA|TRBV27|TRBJ2-1|NA
CASTRIYLQGNEQFF
TGTGCCAGCACCCGGATCTATTTACAGGGCAATGAGCAGTTCTTC
>few|TRBV29-1|TRBJ2-5|NA
CSVVRQIKETQYF
TGCAGCGTCGTGAGACAGATTAAAGAGACCCAGTACTTC
>NA|TRBV12-3/TRBV12-4|TRBJ2-5|NA
CASSRSQETQYF
TGTGCCAGCAGCCGCAGCCAAGAGACCCAGTACTTC
>NA|TRBV10-2|TRBJ1-2|TRBD1
CASRQGALGGYTF
TGCGCCAGCAGGCAGGGGGCCTTAGGTGGCTACACCTTC
>once|TRBV5-1|TRBJ2-5|NA
CASSLECQETQYF
TGCGCCAGCAGCTTGGAGTGCCAAGAGACCCAGTACTTC
>many|TRBV29-1|TRBJ2-3|TRBD1
CSVGQGSDTQYF
TGCAGCGTGGGACAGGGTTCAGATACGCAGTATTTT
>NA|TRBV7-8|TRBJ2-7|NA
CASSLAGTLGNYEQYF
TGTGCCAGCAGCTTAGCGGGGACTTTGGGAAACTACGAGCAGTACTTC
>NA|TRBV12-3/TRBV12-4|TRBJ2-2|NA
CASRMKGGRFTGELFF
TGTGCCAGCAGGATGAAAGGGGGTCGTTTCACCGGGGAGCTGTTTTTT
>NA|TRBV2|TRBJ2-2|TRBD1
CASSLDRIVGELFF
TGTGCCAGCAGTTTGGACAGGATTGTAGGGGAGCTGTTTTTT
>NA|TRBV7-3|TRBJ2-5|NA
CASSWAGEETQYF
TGTGCCAGCAGCTGGGCAGGAGAGGAGACCCAGTACTTC
>NA|TRBV9|TRBJ2-7|TRBD1
CASSVATGGYEQYF
TGTGCCAGCAGCGTAGCTACAGGGGGCTACGAGCAGTACTTC
>NA|TRBV12-3/TRBV12-4|TRBJ2-5|TRBD2
CASTLRGGSETQYF
TGTGCCAGCACCCTGCGGGGGGGATCAGAGACCCAGTACTTC
>few|TRBV6-5|TRBJ2-1|NA
CASSYLDGSSYNEQFF
TGTGCCAGCAGTTACCTGGACGGGAGCTCCTACAATGAGCAGTTCTTC
>NA|TRBV3-1|TRBJ2-7|NA
CASSRRWLDYEQYF
TGTGCCAGCAGCCGCCGGTGGCTTGACTACGAGCAGTACTTC
>few|TRBV11-2|TRBJ2-1|TRBD2
CASSLELAINEQFF
TGTGCCAGCAGCTTAGAACTAGCGATCAATGAGCAGTTCTTC